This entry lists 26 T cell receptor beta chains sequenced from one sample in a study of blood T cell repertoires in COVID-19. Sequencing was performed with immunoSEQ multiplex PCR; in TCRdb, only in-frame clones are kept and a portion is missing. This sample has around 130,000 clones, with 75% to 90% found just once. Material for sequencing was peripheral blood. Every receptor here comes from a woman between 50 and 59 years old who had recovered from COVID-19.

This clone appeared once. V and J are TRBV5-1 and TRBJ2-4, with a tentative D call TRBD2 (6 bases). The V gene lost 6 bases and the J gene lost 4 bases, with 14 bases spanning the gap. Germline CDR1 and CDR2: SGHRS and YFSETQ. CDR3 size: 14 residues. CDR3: CASNLGGRKNIQYF. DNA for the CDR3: TGCGCCAGCAACCTCGGGGGACGGAAAAACATTCAGTACTTC. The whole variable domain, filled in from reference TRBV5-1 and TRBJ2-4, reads KAGVTQTPRYLIKTRGQQVTLSCSPISGHRSVSWYQQTPGQGLQFLFEYFSETQRNKGNFPGRFSGRQFSNSRSEMNVSTLELGDSALYLCASNLGGRKNIQYFGAGTRLSVL.

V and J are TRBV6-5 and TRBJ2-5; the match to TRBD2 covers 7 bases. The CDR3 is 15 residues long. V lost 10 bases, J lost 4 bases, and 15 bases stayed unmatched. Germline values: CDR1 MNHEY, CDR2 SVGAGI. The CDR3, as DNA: TGTGCCATCCGCTCCGGAACGGGAGGTGGAGAGACCCAGTACTTC. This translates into CAIRSGTGGGETQYF.

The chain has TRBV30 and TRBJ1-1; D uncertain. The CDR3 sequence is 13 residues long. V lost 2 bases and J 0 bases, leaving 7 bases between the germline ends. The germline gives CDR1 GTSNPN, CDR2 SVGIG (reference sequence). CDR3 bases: TGTGCCTGGAGTCCGACTATGAACACTGAAGCTTTCTTT. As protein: CAWSPTMNTEAFF. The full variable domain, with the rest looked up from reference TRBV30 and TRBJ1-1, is SQTIHQWPATLVQPVGSPLSLECTVEGTSNPNLYWYRQAAGRGLQLLFYSVGIGQISSEVPQNLSASRPQDRQFILSSKKLLLSDSGFYLCAWSPTMNTEAFFGQGTRLTVV.

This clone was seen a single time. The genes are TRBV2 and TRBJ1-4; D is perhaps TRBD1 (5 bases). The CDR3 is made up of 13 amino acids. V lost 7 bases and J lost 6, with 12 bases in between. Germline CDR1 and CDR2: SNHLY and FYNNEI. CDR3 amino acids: CASTAGGDEKLFF. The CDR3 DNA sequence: TGTGCCAGCACTGCGGGGGGTGATGAAAAACTGTTTTTT.

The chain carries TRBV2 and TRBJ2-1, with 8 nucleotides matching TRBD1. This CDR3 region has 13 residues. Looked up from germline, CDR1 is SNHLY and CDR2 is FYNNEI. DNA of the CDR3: TGTGCAACCGGGACAGGTAATACAATGAGGCAGTTCTTC. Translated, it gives CATGTGNTMRQFF.

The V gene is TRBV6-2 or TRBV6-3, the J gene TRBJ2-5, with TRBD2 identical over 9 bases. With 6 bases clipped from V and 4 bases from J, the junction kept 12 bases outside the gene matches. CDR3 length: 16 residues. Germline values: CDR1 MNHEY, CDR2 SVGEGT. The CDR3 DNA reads TGTGCCAGCAGCCGGACCTTAGCGGGAGTAAGAGAGACCCAGTACTTC. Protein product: CASSRTLAGVRETQYF.

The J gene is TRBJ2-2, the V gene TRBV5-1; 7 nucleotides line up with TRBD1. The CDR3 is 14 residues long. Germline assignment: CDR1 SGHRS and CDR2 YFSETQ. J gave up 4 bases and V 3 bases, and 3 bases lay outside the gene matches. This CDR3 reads CASSSTGVTGELFF. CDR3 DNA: TGCGCCAGCAGCTCCACAGGGGTCACCGGGGAGCTGTTTTTT.

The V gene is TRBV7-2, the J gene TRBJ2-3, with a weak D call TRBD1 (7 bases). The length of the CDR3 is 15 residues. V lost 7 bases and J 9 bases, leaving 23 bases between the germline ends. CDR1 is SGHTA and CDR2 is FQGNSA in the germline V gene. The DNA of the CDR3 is TGTGCCAGCACCTACCGGAGGGGGCTTGGGGAGACGCAGTATTTT. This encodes CASTYRRGLGETQYF. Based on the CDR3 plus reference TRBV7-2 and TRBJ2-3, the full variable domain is GAGVSQSPSNKVTEKGKDVELRCDPISGHTALYWYRQSLGQGLEFLIYFQGNSAPDKSGLPSDRFSAERTGGSVSTLTIQRTQQEDSAVYLCASTYRRGLGETQYFGPGTRLTVL.

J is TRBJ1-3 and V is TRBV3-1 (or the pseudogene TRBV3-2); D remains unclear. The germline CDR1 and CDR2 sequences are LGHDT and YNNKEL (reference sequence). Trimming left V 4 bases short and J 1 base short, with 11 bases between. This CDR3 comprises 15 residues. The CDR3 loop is CASSPSVASGNTIYF. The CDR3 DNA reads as TGTGCCAGCAGCCCATCGGTTGCGTCTGGAAACACCATATATTTT.

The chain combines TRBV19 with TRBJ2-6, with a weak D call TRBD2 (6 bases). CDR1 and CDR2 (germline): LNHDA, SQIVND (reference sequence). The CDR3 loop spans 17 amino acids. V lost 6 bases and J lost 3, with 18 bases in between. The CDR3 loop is CASSTSPRRGGANVLTF. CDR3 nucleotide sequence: TGTGCCAGTAGCACCTCTCCCAGGAGGGGTGGGGCCAACGTCCTGACTTTC.

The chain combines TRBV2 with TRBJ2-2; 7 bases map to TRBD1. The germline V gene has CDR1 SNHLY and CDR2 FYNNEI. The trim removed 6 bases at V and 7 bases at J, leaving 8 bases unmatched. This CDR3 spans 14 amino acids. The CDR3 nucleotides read TGTGCCAGCAGAGCCCAGGGGGTGGGCGGGGAGCTGTTTTTT. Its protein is CASRAQGVGGELFF.

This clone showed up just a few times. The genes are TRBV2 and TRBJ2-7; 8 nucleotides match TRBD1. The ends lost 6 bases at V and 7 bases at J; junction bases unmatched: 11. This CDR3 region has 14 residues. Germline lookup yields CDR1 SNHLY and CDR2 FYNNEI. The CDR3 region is CASSLRGQGQEQYF. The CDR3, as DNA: TGTGCCAGCAGCCTGAGAGGACAGGGTCAAGAGCAGTACTTC.

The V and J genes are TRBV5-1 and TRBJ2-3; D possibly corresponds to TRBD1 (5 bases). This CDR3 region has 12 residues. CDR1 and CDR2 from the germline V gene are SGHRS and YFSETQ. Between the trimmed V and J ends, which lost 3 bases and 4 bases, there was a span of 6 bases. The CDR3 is CASSWGADTQYF. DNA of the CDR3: TGCGCCAGCAGCTGGGGCGCAGATACGCAGTATTTT.

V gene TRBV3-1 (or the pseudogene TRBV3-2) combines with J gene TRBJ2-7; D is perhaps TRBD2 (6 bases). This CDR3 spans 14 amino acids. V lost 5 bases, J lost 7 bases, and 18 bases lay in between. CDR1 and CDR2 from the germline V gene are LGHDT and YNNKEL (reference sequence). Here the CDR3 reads CASSYTGRTKEQYF. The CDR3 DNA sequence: TGTGCCAGCAGCTATACCGGGAGAACAAAGGAGCAGTACTTC.

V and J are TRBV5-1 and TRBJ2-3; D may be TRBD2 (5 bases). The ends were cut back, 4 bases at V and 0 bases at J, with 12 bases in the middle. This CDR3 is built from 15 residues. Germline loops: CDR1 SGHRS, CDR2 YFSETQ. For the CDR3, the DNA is TGCGCCAGCAGCCCCCGGGGAAGGAGCACAGATACGCAGTATTTT. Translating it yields CASSPRGRSTDTQYF.

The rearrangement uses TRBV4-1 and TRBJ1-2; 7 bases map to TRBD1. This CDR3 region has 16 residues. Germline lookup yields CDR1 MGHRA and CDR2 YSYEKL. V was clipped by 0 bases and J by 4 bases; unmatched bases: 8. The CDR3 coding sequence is TGCGCCAGCAGCCAAGATGGGGCAGGGGGAAGCTATGGCTACACCTTC. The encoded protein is CASSQDGAGGSYGYTF.

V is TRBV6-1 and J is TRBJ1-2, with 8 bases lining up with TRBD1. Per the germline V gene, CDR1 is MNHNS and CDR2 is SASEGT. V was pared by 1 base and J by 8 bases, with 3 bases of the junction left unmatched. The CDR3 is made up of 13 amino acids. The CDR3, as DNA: TGTGCCAGCAGTGAAGGGTGGACAGGGGGCTACACCTTC. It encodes CASSEGWTGGYTF.

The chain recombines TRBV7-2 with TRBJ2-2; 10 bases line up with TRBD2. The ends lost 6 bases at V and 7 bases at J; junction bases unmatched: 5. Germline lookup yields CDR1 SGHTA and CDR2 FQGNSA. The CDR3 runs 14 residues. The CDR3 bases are TGTGCCAGCAGTGGACTAGCGGCTCGCGGGGAGCTGTTTTTT. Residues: CASSGLAARGELFF.

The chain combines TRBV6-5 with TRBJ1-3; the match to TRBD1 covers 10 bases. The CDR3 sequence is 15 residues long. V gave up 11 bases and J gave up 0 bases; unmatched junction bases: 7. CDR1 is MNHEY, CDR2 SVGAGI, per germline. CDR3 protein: CARKTGGYSGNTIYF. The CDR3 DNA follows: TGTGCCCGCAAGACAGGGGGCTACTCTGGAAACACCATATATTTT.

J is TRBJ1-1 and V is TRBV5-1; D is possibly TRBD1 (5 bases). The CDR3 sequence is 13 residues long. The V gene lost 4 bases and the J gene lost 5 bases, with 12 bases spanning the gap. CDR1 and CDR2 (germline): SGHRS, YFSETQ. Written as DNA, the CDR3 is TGCGCCAGCAGCCCCCCTGGGGGGACTGAAGCTTTCTTT. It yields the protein CASSPPGGTEAFF.

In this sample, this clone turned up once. The chain's CDR3 is CASRPTGGETQYF. Written as DNA, the CDR3 is TGTGCCAGCAGACCGACAGGGGGAGAGACCCAGTACTTC. V is TRBV12-3 or TRBV12-4 and J is TRBJ2-5; 9 nucleotides agree with TRBD1. The CDR3 has 13 residues. Germline trimming cut 6 bases from V and 4 bases from J; bases unmatched to any gene: 3.

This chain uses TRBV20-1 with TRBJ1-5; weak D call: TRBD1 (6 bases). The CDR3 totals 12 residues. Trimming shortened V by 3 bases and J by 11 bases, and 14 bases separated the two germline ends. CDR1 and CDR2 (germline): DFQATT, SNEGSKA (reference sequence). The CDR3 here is CSASGGRSSQHF. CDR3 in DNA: TGCAGTGCTAGTGGGGGCCGTAGTTCCCAGCATTTT.

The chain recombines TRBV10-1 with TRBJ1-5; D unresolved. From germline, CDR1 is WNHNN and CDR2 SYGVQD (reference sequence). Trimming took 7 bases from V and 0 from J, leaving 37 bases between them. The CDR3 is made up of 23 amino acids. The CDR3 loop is CASTHPETDKVRIITISNQPQHF. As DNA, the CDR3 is TGCGCCAGCACCCACCCGGAAACAGACAAGGTCCGGATCATAACAATTAGCAATCAGCCCCAGCATTTT.

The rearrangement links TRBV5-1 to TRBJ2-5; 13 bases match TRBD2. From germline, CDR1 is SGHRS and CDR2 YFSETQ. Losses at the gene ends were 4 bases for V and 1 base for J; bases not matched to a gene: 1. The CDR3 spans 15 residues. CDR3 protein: CASSRLAGGQETQYF. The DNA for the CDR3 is TGCGCCAGCAGCCGACTAGCGGGGGGCCAAGAGACCCAGTACTTC.

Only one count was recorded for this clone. The CDR3 sequence is CASSFSSGGFNEQFF. DNA of the CDR3: TGTGCCAGCAGCTTCTCCAGCGGGGGGTTTAATGAGCAGTTCTTC. This chain uses TRBV5-5 with TRBJ2-1; 9 positions agree with TRBD2. Germline V lookup: CDR1 SGHKS, CDR2 YYEKEE (reference sequence). V was pared by 2 bases and J by 7 bases, with 7 bases of the junction left unmatched. This CDR3 spans 15 amino acids.

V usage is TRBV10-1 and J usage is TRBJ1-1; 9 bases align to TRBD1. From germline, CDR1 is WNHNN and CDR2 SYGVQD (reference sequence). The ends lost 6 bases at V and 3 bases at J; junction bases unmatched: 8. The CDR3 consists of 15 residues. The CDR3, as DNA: TGCGCCAGCAGGTTGGAAAGACAGGGGGACACTGAAGCTTTCTTT. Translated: CASRLERQGDTEAFF.